A selection of T cell receptor beta chains follows, all from one sample in a study of blood T cell repertoires in COVID-19. The method was immunoSEQ multiplex PCR; TCRdb's version includes in-frame clones alone and lacks a portion of them. The repertoire includes around 200,000 clones, about 82% of them detected once, and around 6% sits in the top ten. The material sequenced was PBMCs or T cells enriched from blood (not recorded which). The receptors shown here come from a man in his forties or fifties with acute COVID-19. Each CDR3 is given with its conserved first and last residue. Fields, in order: V gene, J gene, D gene, CDR3 DNA, CDR3 protein. A D gene is named only where the DNA matches it firmly.

TRBV2,TRBJ1-1,.,TGTGCCAGCAGGACAGACATGAACACTGAAGCTTTCTTT,CASRTDMNTEAFF
TRBV6-4,TRBJ1-1,.,TGTGCCAGCAGTGACTCGAATACAGGAAAAGCTTTCTTT,CASSDSNTGKAFF
TRBV10-3,TRBJ1-1,.,TGTGCCATCAGTGAGTCGACGGGGGGACGGGACACTGAAGCTTTCTTT,CAISESTGGRDTEAFF
TRBV11-1,TRBJ2-5,.,TGTGCCAGCAGCCCCGCCCCCACCCGGGTTGAGACCCAGTACTTC,CASSPAPTRVETQYF
TRBV27,TRBJ2-7,.,TGTGCCAGCAGTAACCCTTCGGGAGCGACCTACGAGCAGTACTTC,CASSNPSGATYEQYF
TRBV4-2,TRBJ2-1,TRBD2,TGTGCCAGCAGCCAAGGCTTGGGACTAGCGGGCAATGAGCAGTTCTTC,CASSQGLGLAGNEQFF
TRBV4-3,TRBJ2-7,TRBD2,TGCGCCAGCAGCCAAGATACGGGAGGGTCCGTTGAGCAGTACTTC,CASSQDTGGSVEQYF
TRBV29-1,TRBJ1-3,.,TGCAGCGTCTATGCTGGAAACACCATATATTTT,CSVYAGNTIYF
TRBV7-3,TRBJ2-7,.,TGTGCCAGCAGCTTAACGACCGGGGTTGAAGAGCAGTACTTC,CASSLTTGVEEQYF
TRBV5-1,TRBJ2-7,TRBD2,TGCGCCAGCAGCACCGGGGACCTAGCGGCCGAGCAGTACTTC,CASSTGDLAAEQYF
TRBV3-1/TRBV3-2,TRBJ1-1,.,TGTGCCAGCAGCACCACCAGGGGTGAAGCTTTCTTT,CASSTTRGEAFF
TRBV30,TRBJ2-2,TRBD2,TGTGCCTGGTCCTCGGGACTAGCGGGAGTCCACGGGGAGCTGTTTTTT,CAWSSGLAGVHGELFF